The T cell receptor (beta chain) described here comes from a study of identical twins. This clonotype appeared a few times. The CDR3 covers 17 residues. CDR1 is SGHRS and CDR2 is YFSETQ in the germline V gene. V was clipped by 5 bases and J by 0 bases, with 18 bases between them. TCRdb re-derived calls from the 5' RACE reads in MiXCR, one entry per CDR3 protein. The table lists 600,000 to 700,000 distinct CDR3 sequences, over 20% of them singletons. This same sample was also part of a study on T cells expressing NK-cell markers. That study reports: HCMV seropositivity marked most of the eight sequenced donors; one was seronegative. In several donors, dominant clonotypes made up about 25-60.1% of CD3+CD56-NKG2C+ cells. It remained uncertain whether the expanded NKG2C+ T cell clones were specific for HCMV antigens.

This sequence was found in a woman between 18 and 29 years old in good health. This rearrangement joins TRBV5-1 to TRBJ2-1; D possibly corresponds to TRBD1 (5 bases). Sequences were obtained from PBMCs. This CDR3 reads CASRSVGAAGSYNEQFF. The CDR3 nucleotides read TGCGCCAGCAGATCGGTAGGGGCTGCAGGCTCCTACAATGAGCAGTTCTTC.